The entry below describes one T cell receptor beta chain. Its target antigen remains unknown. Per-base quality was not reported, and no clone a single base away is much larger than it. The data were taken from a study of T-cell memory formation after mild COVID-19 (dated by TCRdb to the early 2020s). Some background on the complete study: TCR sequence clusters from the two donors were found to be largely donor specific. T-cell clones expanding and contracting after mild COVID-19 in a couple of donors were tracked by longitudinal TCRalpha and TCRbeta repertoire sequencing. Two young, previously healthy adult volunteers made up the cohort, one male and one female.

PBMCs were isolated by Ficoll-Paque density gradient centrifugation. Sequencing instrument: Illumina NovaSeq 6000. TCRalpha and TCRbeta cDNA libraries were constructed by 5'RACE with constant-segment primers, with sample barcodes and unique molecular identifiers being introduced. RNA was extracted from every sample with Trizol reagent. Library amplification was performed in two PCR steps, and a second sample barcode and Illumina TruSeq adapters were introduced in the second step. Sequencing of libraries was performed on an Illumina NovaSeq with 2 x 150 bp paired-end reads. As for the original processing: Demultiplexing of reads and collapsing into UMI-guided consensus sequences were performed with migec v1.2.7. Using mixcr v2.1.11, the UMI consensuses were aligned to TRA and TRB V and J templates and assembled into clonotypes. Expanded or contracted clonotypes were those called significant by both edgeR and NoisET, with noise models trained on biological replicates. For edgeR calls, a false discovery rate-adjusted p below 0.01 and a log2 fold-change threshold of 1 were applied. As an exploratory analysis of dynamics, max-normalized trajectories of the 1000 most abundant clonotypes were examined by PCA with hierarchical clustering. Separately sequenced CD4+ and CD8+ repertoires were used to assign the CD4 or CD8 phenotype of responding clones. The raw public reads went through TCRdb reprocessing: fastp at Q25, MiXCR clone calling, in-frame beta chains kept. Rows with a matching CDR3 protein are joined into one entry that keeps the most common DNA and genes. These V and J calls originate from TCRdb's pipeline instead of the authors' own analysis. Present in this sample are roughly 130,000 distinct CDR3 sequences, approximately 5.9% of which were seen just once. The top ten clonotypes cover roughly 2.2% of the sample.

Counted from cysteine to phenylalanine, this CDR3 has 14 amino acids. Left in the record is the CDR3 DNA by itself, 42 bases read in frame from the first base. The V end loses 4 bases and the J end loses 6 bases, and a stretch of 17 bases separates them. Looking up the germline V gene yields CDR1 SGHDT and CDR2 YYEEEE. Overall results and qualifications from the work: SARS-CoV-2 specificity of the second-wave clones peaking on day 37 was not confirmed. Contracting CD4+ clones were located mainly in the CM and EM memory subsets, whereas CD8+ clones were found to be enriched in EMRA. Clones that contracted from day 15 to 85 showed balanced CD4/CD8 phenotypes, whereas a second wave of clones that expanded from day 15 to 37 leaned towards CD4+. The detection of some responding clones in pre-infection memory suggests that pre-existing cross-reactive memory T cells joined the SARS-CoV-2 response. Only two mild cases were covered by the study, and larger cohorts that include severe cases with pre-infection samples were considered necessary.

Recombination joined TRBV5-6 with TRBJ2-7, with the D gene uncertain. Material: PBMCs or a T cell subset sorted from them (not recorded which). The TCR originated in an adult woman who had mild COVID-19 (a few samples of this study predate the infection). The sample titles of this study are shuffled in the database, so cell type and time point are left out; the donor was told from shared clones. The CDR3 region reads CASSPTVFASEQYF. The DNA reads TGTGCCAGCAGCCCCACTGTCTTCGCCTCCGAGCAGTACTTC.